The T cell receptor (beta chain) described here comes from a study of regulatory T cells in long-lasting Graves disease. Time point of the sample: newly diagnosed GD, antithyroid drugs for less than 3 months. RNA from PBMCs was the source of the TCR library. In building TCR beta libraries, iRepertoire HTBI primers were used together with Arm-PCR of CDR3 regions. One entry per CDR3 protein results from TCRdb running MiXCR on the multiplex PCR reads. The data show 360,000 or so distinct CDR3 sequences, 15% to 20% seen once. This clonotype was seen only a few times. V lost 3 bases to trimming and J lost 2 bases, with 4 bases between them. This CDR3 region has 12 residues. CDR1 and CDR2 from the germline V gene are LGHDT and YNNKEL (reference sequence). In addition, the sample was reused for a study of T cells in Graves' hyperthyroidism and ophthalmopathy. From that report: TCR CDR3 regions were first amplified by RT-PCR with HTBI primers.

This receptor was taken from a woman aged 18 to 35 with Graves disease. This chain uses TRBV3-1 with TRBJ1-2; no definite D call. Specimen: peripheral blood mononuclear cells (PBMCs), collected at new diagnosis, from a patient treated with antithyroid drugs. CDR3: CASSHRNYGYTF. For the CDR3, the DNA is TGTGCCAGCAGCCACAGGAACTATGGCTACACCTTC.